The source of this T cell receptor beta chain is a study of T cell repertoires in cytomegalovirus infection. Whole-study findings and limits: Individuals carrying CMV plus the relevant HLA were identified by cumulative frequency of public TCR beta families.

One entry per CDR3 protein results from TCRdb running MiXCR on the reads. The repertoire holds hundreds of thousands of distinct CDR3 sequences, with approximately 31% as singletons. The CDR3 has 16 amino acids. Trimming cost V 9 bases and J 0 bases, with 15 bases left between them. Per the germline V gene, CDR1 is ENHRY and CDR2 is SYGVKD. On this clonotype: The antigen is undetermined.

The receptor comes from a human donor in good health (CMV status not recorded). Some clones in this sample may be carry-over from other donors' samples. Specimen: cultured CD8+ T cells from PBMCs, collected from culture after CMV antigen stimulation. The rearrangement uses TRBV10-3 and TRBJ2-6; D is unresolved. CDR3 residues: CAMLSRRTSGANVLTF. The CDR3 nucleotides are TGTGCCATGCTCTCCCGACGGACCTCTGGGGCCAACGTCCTGACTTTC.